This record concerns one TCR beta chain sequence. Authors' processing steps: Estimated nucleated cell counts came from reference gene primer amplification. The data were produced by immunoSEQ multiplex PCR, yet TCRdb's version contains in-frame clones alone and is incomplete. V, J and clone size are taken as reported in that table, and D and trimming were inferred from the DNA itself. The table records about 110,000 clones, 80% to 85% of them present only once. This CDR3 region has 16 residues. V lost 0 bases and J lost 0, with 10 bases in between. The germline V gene has CDR1 SGHRS and CDR2 YFSETQ. The data were obtained in a study of blood T cell repertoires in COVID-19. Study background: COVID-19 samples from acute and convalescent phases originated in the United States, Italy and Spain. PBMCs, B-cell-depleted T cells, or T cells were the source of the cDNA or gDNA that made up the material.

Sequencing used peripheral blood. The rearrangement uses TRBV5-1 and TRBJ2-1; D gene uncertain. The TCR comes from a woman aged 70-85 years with acute or convalescent COVID-19. In DNA, the CDR3 is TGCGCCAGCAGCTTGGAGAGGAGTTTCTCCTACAATGAGCAGTTCTTC. It yields the protein CASSLERSFSYNEQFF.